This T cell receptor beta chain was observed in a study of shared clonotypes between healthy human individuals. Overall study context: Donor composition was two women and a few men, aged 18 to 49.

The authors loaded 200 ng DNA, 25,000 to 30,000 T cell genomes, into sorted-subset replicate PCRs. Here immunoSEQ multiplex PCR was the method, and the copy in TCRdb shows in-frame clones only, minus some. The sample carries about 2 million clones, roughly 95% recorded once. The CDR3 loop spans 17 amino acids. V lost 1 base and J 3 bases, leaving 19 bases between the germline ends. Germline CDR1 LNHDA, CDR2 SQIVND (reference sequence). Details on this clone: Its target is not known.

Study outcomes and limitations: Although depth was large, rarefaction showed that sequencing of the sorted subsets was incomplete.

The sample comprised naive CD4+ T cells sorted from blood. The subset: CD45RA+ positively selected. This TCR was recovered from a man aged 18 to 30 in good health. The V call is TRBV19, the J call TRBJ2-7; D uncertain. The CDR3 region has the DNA TGTGCCAGTAGTATAGTGCCCCAGGTGGGCTCAGGCTACGAGCAGTACTTC. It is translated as CASSIVPQVGSGYEQYF.